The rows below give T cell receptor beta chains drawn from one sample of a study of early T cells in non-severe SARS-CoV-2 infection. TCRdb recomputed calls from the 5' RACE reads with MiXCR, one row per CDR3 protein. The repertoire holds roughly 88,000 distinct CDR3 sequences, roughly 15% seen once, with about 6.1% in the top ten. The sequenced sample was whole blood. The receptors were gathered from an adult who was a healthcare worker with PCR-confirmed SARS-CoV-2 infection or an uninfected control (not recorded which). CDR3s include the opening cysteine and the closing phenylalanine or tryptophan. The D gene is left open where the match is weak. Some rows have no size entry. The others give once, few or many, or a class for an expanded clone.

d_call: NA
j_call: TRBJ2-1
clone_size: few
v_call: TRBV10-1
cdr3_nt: TGCGCCAGCAGTGAAGGTAACCGACGGATGAACTACAATGAGCAGTTCTTC
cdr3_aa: CASSEGNRRMNYNEQFF

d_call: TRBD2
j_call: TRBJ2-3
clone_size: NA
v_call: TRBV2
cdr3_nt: TGTGCCAGCAGACGCACTAGCGCCGGGAAGTATTTT
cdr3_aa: CASRRTSAGKYF

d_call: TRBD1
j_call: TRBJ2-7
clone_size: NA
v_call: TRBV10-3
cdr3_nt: TGTGCCATCAGTGAGTGGGACAGGTCCTACGAGCAGTACTTC
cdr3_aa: CAISEWDRSYEQYF

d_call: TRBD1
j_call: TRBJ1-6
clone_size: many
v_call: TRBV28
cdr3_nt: TGTGCCAGCAGTTCAGGGGGCCGAAATAATTCACCCCTCCACTTT
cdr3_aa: CASSSGGRNNSPLHF

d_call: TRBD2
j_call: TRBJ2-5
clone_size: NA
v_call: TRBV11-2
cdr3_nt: TGTGCCAGCAGGGATCCGGGACTAGCGGAAGAGACCCAGTACTTC
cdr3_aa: CASRDPGLAEETQYF

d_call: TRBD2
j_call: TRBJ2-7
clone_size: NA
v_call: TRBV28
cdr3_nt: TGTGCCAGCAAGATAGCTTTCCGGCCCGCGACTAGCCCCTCCGAGCAGTACTTC
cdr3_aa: CASKIAFRPATSPSEQYF

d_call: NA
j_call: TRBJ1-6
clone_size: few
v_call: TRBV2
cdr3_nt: TGTGCCAGCAATCCAGGGGCAATTTCACCCCTCCACTTT
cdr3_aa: CASNPGAISPLHF

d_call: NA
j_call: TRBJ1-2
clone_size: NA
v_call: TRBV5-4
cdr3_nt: TGTGCCAGCAGCTTGGCGGCCCTCCTCGGCGGCTACACCTTC
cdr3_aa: CASSLAALLGGYTF

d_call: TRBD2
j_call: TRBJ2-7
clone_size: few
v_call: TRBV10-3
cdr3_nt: TGTGCCATCAGTGGAGCGGGGGGACTAGACGAGCAGTACTTC
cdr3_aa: CAISGAGGLDEQYF

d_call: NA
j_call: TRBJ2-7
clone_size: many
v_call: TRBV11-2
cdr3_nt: TGTGCCAGCAGCTTAGGGGACTACGAGCAGTACTTC
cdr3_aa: CASSLGDYEQYF

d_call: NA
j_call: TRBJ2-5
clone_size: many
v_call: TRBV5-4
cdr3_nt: TGTGCCAGCAGCTTGGTTGGTAGCGGCCGGTACCAAGAGACCCAGTACTTC
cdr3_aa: CASSLVGSGRYQETQYF

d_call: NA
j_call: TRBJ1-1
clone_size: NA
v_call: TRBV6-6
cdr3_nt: TGTGCCAGCAGCCAGACATCGGAGAACACTGAAGCTTTCTTT
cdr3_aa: CASSQTSENTEAFF

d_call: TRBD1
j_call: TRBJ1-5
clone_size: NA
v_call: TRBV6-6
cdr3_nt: TGTGCCAGCAGTGATGGACAGGGAGGACATCAGCCCCAGCATTTT
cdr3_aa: CASSDGQGGHQPQHF

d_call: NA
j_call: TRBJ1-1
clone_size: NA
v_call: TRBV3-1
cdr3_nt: TGTGCCAGCAGCCAGACAGTGAACACTGAAGCTTTCTTT
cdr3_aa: CASSQTVNTEAFF

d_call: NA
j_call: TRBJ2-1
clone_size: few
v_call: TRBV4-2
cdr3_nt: TGTGCCAGCAGCCAAGTAGCGGCGGCCTACAATGAGCAGTTCTTC
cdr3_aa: CASSQVAAAYNEQFF

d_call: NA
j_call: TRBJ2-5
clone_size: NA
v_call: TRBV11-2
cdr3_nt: TGTGCCAGCAGCCCTGGCTCTATCGAAGAGACCCAGTACTTC
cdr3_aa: CASSPGSIEETQYF

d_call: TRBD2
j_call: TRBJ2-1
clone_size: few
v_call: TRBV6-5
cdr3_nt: TGTGCCAGCAGACTAGCGGAATCCTACAATGAGCAGTTCTTC
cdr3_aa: CASRLAESYNEQFF

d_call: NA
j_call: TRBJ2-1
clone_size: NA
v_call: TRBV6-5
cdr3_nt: TGTGCCAGCAGTTCAGCTAGCAATGAGCAGTTCTTC
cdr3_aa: CASSSASNEQFF

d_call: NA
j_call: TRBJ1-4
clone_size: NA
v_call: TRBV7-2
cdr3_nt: TGTGCCAGCAGCGTGACAGGAACTAATGAAAAACTGTTTTTT
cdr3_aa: CASSVTGTNEKLFF

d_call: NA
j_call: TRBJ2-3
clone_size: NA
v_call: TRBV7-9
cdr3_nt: TGTGCCAGCAGTTATGGACAGACAAGCACAGATACGCAGTATTTT
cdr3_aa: CASSYGQTSTDTQYF

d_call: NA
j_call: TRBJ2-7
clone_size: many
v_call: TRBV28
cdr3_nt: TGTGCCAGCAGTCAGGAGCCACTATTTTCCTACGAGCAGTACTTC
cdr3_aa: CASSQEPLFSYEQYF

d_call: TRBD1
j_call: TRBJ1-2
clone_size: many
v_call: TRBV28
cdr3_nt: TGTGCCAGCAGTTCCCCAAGGGACAGGGGACACTATGGCTACACCTTC
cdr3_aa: CASSSPRDRGHYGYTF

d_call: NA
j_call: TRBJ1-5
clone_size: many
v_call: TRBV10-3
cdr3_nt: TGTGCCATCAGTGTGGGGGGACCCGGTATGGGCAATCAGCCCCAGCATTTT
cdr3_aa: CAISVGGPGMGNQPQHF

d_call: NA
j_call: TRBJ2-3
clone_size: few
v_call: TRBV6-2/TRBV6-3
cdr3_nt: TGTGCCAGCAGTCGAGGGGCTTCTAGCACAGATACGCAGTATTTT
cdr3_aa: CASSRGASSTDTQYF

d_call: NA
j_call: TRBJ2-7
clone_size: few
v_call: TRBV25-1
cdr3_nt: TGTGCCAGCAGCCCCTTCGGAGGGGACACCCACGAGCAGTACTTC
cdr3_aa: CASSPFGGDTHEQYF

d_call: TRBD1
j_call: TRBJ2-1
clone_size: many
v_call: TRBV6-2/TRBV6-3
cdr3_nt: TGTGCCAGCAGTTTGTCCGGACAGGGCTACAATGAGCAGTTCTTC
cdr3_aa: CASSLSGQGYNEQFF

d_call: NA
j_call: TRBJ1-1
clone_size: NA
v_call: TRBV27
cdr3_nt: TGTGCCAGCAGTTTAGCTACAAGGGGCACTGAAGCTTTCTTT
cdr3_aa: CASSLATRGTEAFF

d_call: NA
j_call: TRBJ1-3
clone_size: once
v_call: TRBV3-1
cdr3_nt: TGTGCCAGCAGCCAAGGAAGTATCAGTACCCATTCTGGAAACACCATATATTTT
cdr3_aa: CASSQGSISTHSGNTIYF

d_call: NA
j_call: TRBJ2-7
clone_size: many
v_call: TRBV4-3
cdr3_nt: TGCGCCAGCAGCCAAGACCCCGGGAGTTCCTACGAGCAGTACTTC
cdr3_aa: CASSQDPGSSYEQYF

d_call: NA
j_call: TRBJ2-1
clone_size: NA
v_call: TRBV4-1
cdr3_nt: TGCGCCAGCAGCCCTCTTCAGTCACCTTACAATGAGCAGTTCTTC
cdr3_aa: CASSPLQSPYNEQFF

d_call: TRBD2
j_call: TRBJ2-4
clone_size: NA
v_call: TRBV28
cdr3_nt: TGTGCCAGCACCGTTTTGGGGGGGGAGGCTAGAAACATTCAGTACTTC
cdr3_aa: CASTVLGGEARNIQYF

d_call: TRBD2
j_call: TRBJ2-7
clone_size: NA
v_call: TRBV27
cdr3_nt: TGTGCCAGCAGTTCGGGACTAGCGGGGGGCGAGCAGTACTTC
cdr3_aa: CASSSGLAGGEQYF

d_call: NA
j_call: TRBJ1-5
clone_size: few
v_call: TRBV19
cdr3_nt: TGTGCCAGTAGTCGCTCCAGGGGAGGTTATCAGCCCCAGCATTTT
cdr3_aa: CASSRSRGGYQPQHF

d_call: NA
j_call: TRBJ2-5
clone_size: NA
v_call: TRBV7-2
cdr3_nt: TGTGCCAGCAGCTTAGGGCGGCGCAGCCAAGAGACCCAGTACTTC
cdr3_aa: CASSLGRRSQETQYF

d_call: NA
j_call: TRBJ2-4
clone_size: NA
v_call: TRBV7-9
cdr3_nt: TGTGCCAGCAGCTTAGAGGGGTCCCTAGCCAAAAACATTCAGTACTTC
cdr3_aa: CASSLEGSLAKNIQYF

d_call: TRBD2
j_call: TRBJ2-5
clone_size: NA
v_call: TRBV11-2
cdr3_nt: TGTGCCAGCAGCTTAGAGCTAGCGGACCAAGAGACCCAGTACTTC
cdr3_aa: CASSLELADQETQYF

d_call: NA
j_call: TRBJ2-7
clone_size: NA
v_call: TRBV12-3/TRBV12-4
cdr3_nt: TGTGCCAGCAGTTTAGCGGCTAGGGACTACGAGCAGTACTTC
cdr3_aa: CASSLAARDYEQYF

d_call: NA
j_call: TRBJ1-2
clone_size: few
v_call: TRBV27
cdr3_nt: TGTGCCAGCCACGCGCGGGGACGGAATGGCTACACCTTC
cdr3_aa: CASHARGRNGYTF

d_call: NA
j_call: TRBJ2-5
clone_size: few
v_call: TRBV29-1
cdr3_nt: TGCAGCGTGGGGGCAGAGACCCAGTACTTC
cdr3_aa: CSVGAETQYF

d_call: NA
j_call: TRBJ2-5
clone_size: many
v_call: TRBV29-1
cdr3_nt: TGCAGCGTCTATTCGATCGCAGAGACCCAGTACTTC
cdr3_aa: CSVYSIAETQYF

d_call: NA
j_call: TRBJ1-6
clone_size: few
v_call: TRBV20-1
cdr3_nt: TGCAGTGCTAGTGGGGCCAGCTCCTATAATTCACCCCTCCACTTT
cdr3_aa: CSASGASSYNSPLHF

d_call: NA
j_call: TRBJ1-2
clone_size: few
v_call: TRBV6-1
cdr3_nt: TGTGCCAGCAGTGAAGCTATTGGGTCAGGCTACACCTTC
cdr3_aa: CASSEAIGSGYTF

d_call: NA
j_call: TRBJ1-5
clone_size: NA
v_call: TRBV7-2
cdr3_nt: TGTGCCAGCAGCCCCGATAGGCCGCGTAGCAATCAGCCCCAGCATTTT
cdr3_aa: CASSPDRPRSNQPQHF

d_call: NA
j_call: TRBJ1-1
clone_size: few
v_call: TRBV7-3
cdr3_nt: TGTGCCAGCAGCCCTCTGAAGACAGGAGGAGGCCATGAAGCTTTCTTT
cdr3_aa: CASSPLKTGGGHEAFF

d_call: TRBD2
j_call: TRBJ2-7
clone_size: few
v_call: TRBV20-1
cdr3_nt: TGCAGTGTTCAGGGAGGGTCCTCCTACGAGCAGTACTTC
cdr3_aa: CSVQGGSSYEQYF

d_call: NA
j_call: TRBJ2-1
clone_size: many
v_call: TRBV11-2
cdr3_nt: TGTGCCAGCAGCAGAGAGGCTCCGGGCTGGGAGCAGTTCTTC
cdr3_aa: CASSREAPGWEQFF

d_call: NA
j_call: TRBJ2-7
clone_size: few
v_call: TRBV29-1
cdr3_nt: TGCAGCGTTGATGGGGTCGGAGGAGAGCAGTACTTC
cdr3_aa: CSVDGVGGEQYF

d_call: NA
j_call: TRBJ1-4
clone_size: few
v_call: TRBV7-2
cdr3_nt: TGTGCCAGCAGCTTAAGGGGCCGGCGGGAAAAACTGTTTTTT
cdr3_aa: CASSLRGRREKLFF

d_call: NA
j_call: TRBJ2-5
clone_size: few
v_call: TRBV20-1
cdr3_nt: TGCAGTGCTAGTCCCCCGAGGGAAGAGACCCAGTACTTC
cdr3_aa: CSASPPREETQYF